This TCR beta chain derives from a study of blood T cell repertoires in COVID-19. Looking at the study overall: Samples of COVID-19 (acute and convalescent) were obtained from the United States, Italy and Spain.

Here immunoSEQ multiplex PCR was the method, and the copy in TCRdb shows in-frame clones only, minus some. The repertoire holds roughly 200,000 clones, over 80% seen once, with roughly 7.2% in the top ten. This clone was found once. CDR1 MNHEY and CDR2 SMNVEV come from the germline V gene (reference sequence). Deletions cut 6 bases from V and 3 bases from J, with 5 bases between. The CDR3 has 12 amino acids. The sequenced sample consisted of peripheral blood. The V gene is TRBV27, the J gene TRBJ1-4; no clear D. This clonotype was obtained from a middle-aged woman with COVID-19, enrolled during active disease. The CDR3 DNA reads TGTGCCAGCAGCCAGGCTAATGAAAAACTGTTTTTT. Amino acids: CASSQANEKLFF. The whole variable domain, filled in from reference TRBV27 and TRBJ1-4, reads EAQVTQNPRYLITVTGKKLTVTCSQNMNHEYMSWYRQDPGLGLRQIYYSMNVEVTDKGDVPEGYKVSRKEKRNFPLILESPSPNQTSLYFCASSQANEKLFFGSGTQLSVL.